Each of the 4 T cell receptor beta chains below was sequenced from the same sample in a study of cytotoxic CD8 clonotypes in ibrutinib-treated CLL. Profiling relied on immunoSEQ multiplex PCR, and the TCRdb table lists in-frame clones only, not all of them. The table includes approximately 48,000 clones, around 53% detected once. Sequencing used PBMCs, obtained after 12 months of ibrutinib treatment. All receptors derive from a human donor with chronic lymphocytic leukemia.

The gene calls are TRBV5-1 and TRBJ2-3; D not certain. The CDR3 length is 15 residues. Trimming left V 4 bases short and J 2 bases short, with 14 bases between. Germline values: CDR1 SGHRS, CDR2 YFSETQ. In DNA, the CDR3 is TGCGCCAGCAGCCCGACAAGGCCGAACACAGATACGCAGTATTTT. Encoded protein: CASSPTRPNTDTQYF.

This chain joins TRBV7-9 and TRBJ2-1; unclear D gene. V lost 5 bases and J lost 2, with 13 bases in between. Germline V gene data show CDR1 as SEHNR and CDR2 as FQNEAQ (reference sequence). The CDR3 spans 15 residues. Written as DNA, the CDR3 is TGTGCCAGCAGCCCCATTGAAGTCGCCTACAATGAGCAGTTCTTC. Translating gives CASSPIEVAYNEQFF.

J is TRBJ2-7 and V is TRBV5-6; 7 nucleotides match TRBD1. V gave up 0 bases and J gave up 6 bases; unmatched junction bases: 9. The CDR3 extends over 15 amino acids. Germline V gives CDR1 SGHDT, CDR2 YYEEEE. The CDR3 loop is CASSLGQGLGGEQYF. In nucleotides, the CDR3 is TGTGCCAGCAGCTTGGGACAGGGCTTAGGGGGCGAGCAGTACTTC.

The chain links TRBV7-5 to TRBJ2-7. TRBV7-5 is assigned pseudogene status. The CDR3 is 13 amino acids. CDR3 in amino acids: CASSSGTVHEQYF. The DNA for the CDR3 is TGTGCCAGCAGCTCCGGGACGGTCCACGAGCAGTACTTC.